This T cell receptor (beta chain) comes out of a study of T cells in Graves' hyperthyroidism and ophthalmopathy. Notes on the study in general: Stable hyperthyroidism was separated from ophthalmopathy by a model based on 13 V-J features.

Based on clinical symptoms, serum thyroxine and TRAb, thyroid ultrasound and orbital computed tomography, diagnoses were reached. Over 9 ml of fresh peripheral blood supplied the PBMCs. Concerning this clonotype: Its antigen is not known.

Amplification yielded TCR beta CDR3 regions, with RNA transcripts as the source. HTBI primers drove first-round RT-PCR of the TCR CDR3. TCRdb redid the calling of the multiplex PCR reads with MiXCR, one entry per CDR3 protein. The sample includes approximately 530,000 distinct CDR3 sequences, about 20% seen only once; the top ten take approximately 48%. Sequenced material: blood. This sequence was found in a man in his forties with Graves' ophthalmopathy.

As DNA, the CDR3 is TGCGCCAGTCTACAGGGCAGCTATGGCTACACCTTC. This translates into CASLQGSYGYTF. The rearrangement links TRBV10-2 to TRBJ1-2, with D maybe TRBD1 (6 bases). The CDR3 runs 12 residues. Trimming took off 9 bases at V and 4 bases at J, with 12 bases between the two ends. In germline, CDR1 is WSHSY, CDR2 SAAADI.